The T cell receptor (beta chain) under discussion was sequenced for a study of T cells in Graves' hyperthyroidism and ophthalmopathy. Study observations and caveats: Median prediction lead before ophthalmopathy onset was around 7 months with the model.

This clonotype came up many times. Its matching antigen is unknown. The CDR3 is made up of 14 amino acids. With 3 bases removed from V and 10 bases from J, the gap between germline ends came to 16 bases. Germline values: CDR1 SGHTA, CDR2 FQGNSA. An absence of ophthalmopathy progression within 18 months meant stable Graves' hyperthyroidism. Hyperthyroidism in the patients, aged 18 to 65, was newly diagnosed and under 2 months in duration. Uncontrolled infection, other autoimmune disease, pregnancy or lactation barred patients from enrollment. Regions amplified from RNA transcripts were the TCR beta CDR3 regions. HTBI primers were the set used in a first-round RT-PCR of the TCR CDR3. Each CDR3 protein gets one entry after TCRdb re-called the multiplex PCR reads with MiXCR. The sample holds about 700,000 distinct CDR3 sequences, approximately 15% seen once.

The chain has TRBV7-2 and TRBJ1-5, with D perhaps matching TRBD1 (5 bases). The receptor comes from a woman aged 18-29 years with Graves' hyperthyroidism. Specimen: blood. The CDR3 nucleotides are TGTGCCAGCAGCTTTCAACCCTCAGGGTCCCCCCAGCATTTT. Encoded protein: CASSFQPSGSPQHF.